This TCR beta chain derives from a study of blood T cell repertoires in COVID-19. Study background: The United States, Italy and Spain were the sources of the acute and convalescent COVID-19 samples. Sources were T cells, B-cell-depleted T cells, or PBMCs; the material itself was cDNA or gDNA.

The J segment lost 3 bases and the V segment lost 4 bases, leaving 10 bases of the junction unmatched. CDR1 and CDR2 from the germline V gene are SGHNT and YYREEE (reference sequence). The CDR3 is 15 residues long. Profiled with immunoSEQ multiplex PCR; TCRdb holds only in-frame clones, not every one. The top ten clones hold about 1.2% of a sample with around 280,000 clones, about 87% of them seen once. This clonotype originated in a man between 65 and 80 years old with acute or convalescent COVID-19. What was sequenced was peripheral blood. The genes are TRBV5-4 and TRBJ2-7; 7 bases agree with TRBD1. The CDR3 is CASSPPGTDLYEQYF. The CDR3 DNA reads as TGTGCCAGCAGCCCCCCCGGGACAGACCTCTACGAGCAGTACTTC.